The rows below give T cell receptor beta chains drawn from one sample of a study of human thymus T cells. Profiled with immunoSEQ multiplex PCR; TCRdb holds only in-frame clones, not every one. The sample has under 70,000 clones; over 85% are singletons. Sample: blood. Receptor source: a boy in the first two years of life with a congenital heart defect but otherwise immunologically healthy. Each CDR3 is given with its conserved first and last residue. The D gene is left open where the match is weak. Clone size is given for some rows only: seen once, a few or many times, or a class if the clone is expanded.

V,D,J,size,CDR3,DNA
TRBV19,-,TRBJ2-1,-,CASSTAGIGGYNEQFF,TGTGCCAGTAGCACAGCAGGGATAGGAGGGTACAATGAGCAGTTCTTC
TRBV21-1,-,TRBJ1-3,-,CAISLQGSEEFSGNTIYF,TGTGCCATATCTCTACAGGGAAGCGAGGAGTTCTCTGGAAACACCATATATTTT
TRBV4-1,-,TRBJ1-1,-,CASSQDISESEAFF,TGCGCCAGCAGCCAAGATATTTCAGAGAGTGAAGCTTTCTTT
TRBV5-6,-,TRBJ2-1,-,CASSLGWQGRNEQFF,TGTGCCAGCAGCTTGGGTTGGCAGGGTCGTAATGAGCAGTTCTTC
TRBV5-1,-,TRBJ2-1,-,CASSLRGSYNEQFF,TGCGCCAGCAGCTTGAGGGGGTCCTACAATGAGCAGTTCTTC
TRBV5-8,-,TRBJ2-7,-,CASSSSRDYEQYF,TGTGCCAGCAGCTCCTCCCGGGACTACGAGCAGTACTTC
TRBV18,-,TRBJ2-5,-,CASSPPRPKETQYF,TGTGCCAGCTCACCACCGAGGCCCAAAGAGACCCAGTACTTC
TRBV1,-,TRBJ2-1,-,CTSSQDFATGGVSYNEQFF,TGCACCAGCAGCCAAGATTTCGCAACCGGGGGTGTTTCGTACAATGAGCAGTTCTTC
TRBV19,-,TRBJ1-1,-,CASSIRVGPEAFF,TGTGCCAGTAGCATCAGGGTAGGGCCTGAAGCTTTCTTT
TRBV6-1,TRBD2,TRBJ2-1,-,CASSGGGLAGWNEQFF,TGTGCCAGCAGTGGTGGAGGGCTAGCGGGATGGAATGAGCAGTTCTTC
TRBV19,-,TRBJ2-2,-,CASSMRRTGELFF,TGTGCCAGTAGTATGAGGAGAACCGGGGAGCTGTTTTTT
TRBV5-6,-,TRBJ2-7,once,CASSPRKRAYEQYF,TGTGCCAGCAGCCCACGGAAGAGGGCCTACGAGCAGTACTTC
TRBV4-1,-,TRBJ1-1,-,CASSRHRAQRGANTEAFF,TGCGCCAGCAGCCGACATCGAGCCCAGAGGGGGGCGAACACTGAAGCTTTCTTT
TRBV29-1,-,TRBJ2-7,once,CSVERGSYEQYF,TGCAGCGTTGAGAGGGGATCCTACGAGCAGTACTTC
TRBV5-6,-,TRBJ1-3,-,CASSLAGNTIYF,TGTGCCAGCAGCTTGGCGGGAAACACCATATATTTT
TRBV19,TRBD1,TRBJ2-1,-,CASSIQGVIYNEQFF,TGTGCCAGTAGTATACAGGGGGTAATTTACAATGAGCAGTTCTTC
TRBV28,-,TRBJ2-7,-,CASSLRVPDQYF,TGTGCCAGCAGTTTAAGAGTCCCCGATCAGTACTTC
TRBV7-8,-,TRBJ2-1,-,CASSLGLANEQFF,TGTGCCAGCAGCTTAGGACTTGCCAATGAGCAGTTCTTC
TRBV6-5,-,TRBJ1-2,-,CASGSMVHYGYTF,TGTGCCAGCGGATCGATGGTCCATTATGGCTACACCTTC
TRBV5-4,-,TRBJ1-2,-,CASRVAVTNYGYTF,TGTGCCAGCAGAGTAGCCGTTACTAACTATGGCTACACCTTC
TRBV5-1,TRBD1,TRBJ2-2,-,CASSRGTADQTGELFF,TGCGCCAGCAGCAGGGGGACAGCGGATCAAACCGGGGAGCTGTTTTTT
TRBV4-1,TRBD2,TRBJ2-1,-,CASSQAVVLAGGSGEQFF,TGCGCCAGCAGCCAAGCGGTAGTCCTAGCGGGAGGTAGCGGTGAGCAGTTCTTC
TRBV5-1,-,TRBJ2-5,-,CASYYSNQETQYF,TGCGCCAGCTACTATTCTAATCAAGAGACCCAGTACTTC
TRBV19,-,TRBJ2-2,once,CASSPHLAGSTGELFF,TGTGCCAGTAGTCCCCACCTGGCGGGGTCCACCGGGGAGCTGTTTTTT
TRBV10-2,TRBD2,TRBJ2-5,-,CASKLAGGGRETQYF,TGCGCCAGCAAGCTAGCGGGAGGGGGGCGAGAGACCCAGTACTTC
TRBV5-1,TRBD2,TRBJ2-7,-,CASSQTSGAAEQYF,TGCGCCAGCAGCCAGACTAGCGGCGCCGCCGAGCAGTACTTC
TRBV27,TRBD2,TRBJ2-3,-,CASRKSGLAGVYTQYF,TGTGCCAGCAGGAAAAGTGGGCTAGCGGGAGTGTATACGCAGTATTTT
TRBV30,-,TRBJ1-2,-,CACPQRSNYGYTF,TGTGCCTGTCCCCAACGTTCTAACTATGGCTACACCTTC
TRBV9,TRBD1,TRBJ1-4,-,CASSVEGDRVEKLFF,TGTGCCAGCAGCGTAGAAGGGGACAGGGTGGAAAAACTGTTTTTT
TRBV2,-,TRBJ1-2,-,CASRPNYGYTF,TGTGCCAGCAGACCGAACTATGGCTACACCTTC
TRBV7-8,TRBD1,TRBJ2-7,-,CASSLVSSGQDFEQYF,TGTGCCAGCAGCTTAGTTTCCTCAGGACAGGATTTTGAGCAGTACTTC
TRBV10-3,-,TRBJ2-1,-,CAISDRISSYNEQFF,TGTGCCATCAGTGATCGTATCAGCTCCTACAATGAGCAGTTCTTC
TRBV6-1,-,TRBJ1-2,few,CASTKQGTNYGYTF,TGTGCCAGCACTAAACAGGGTACCAACTATGGCTACACCTTC
TRBV6-1,TRBD2,TRBJ2-7,-,CASSVGLAGVHNEQYF,TGTGCCAGCAGTGTGGGACTAGCGGGAGTTCATAACGAGCAGTACTTC
TRBV7-2,-,TRBJ2-1,-,CASSFWDEQFF,TGTGCCAGCAGCTTTTGGGATGAGCAGTTCTTC
TRBV11-2,-,TRBJ2-1,-,CASSLEGVPYYYNEQFF,TGTGCCAGCAGCTTAGAAGGGGTGCCCTATTACTACAATGAGCAGTTCTTC
TRBV4-2,-,TRBJ1-1,-,CASSQDLRGHTEAFF,TGTGCCAGCAGCCAAGATCTCCGGGGTCACACTGAAGCTTTCTTT
TRBV5-1,-,TRBJ2-3,-,CASSLEGLGDTQYF,TGCGCCAGCAGCTTGGAAGGTTTAGGAGATACGCAGTATTTT